The present entry profiles one T cell receptor beta chain with its context. These data belong to a study of blood T cell repertoires in COVID-19. Study as a whole: Samples of COVID-19 (acute and convalescent) were obtained from the United States, Italy and Spain. The cDNA or gDNA used as material had been derived from T cells, B-cell-depleted T cells, or PBMCs.

The CDR3 totals 16 residues. CDR1 KGHDR and CDR2 SFDVKD come from the germline V gene. After removal of 1 base from V and 2 bases from J, the junction contained 2 bases not matched to a gene. Authors' data handling: The authors estimated nucleated cell counts from reference gene primer amplification. Data came from immunoSEQ multiplex PCR; TCRdb stores just in-frame clones and leaves some out. D and trimming were read from the DNA, whereas the V and J calls and clone size are those reported in that table. The data show 90,000 to 100,000 clones, approximately 82% seen once. V usage is TRBV24-1 and J usage is TRBJ2-1; 9 bases align to TRBD1. The sequence was obtained from a man between 65 and 79 years old with acute or convalescent COVID-19. The sequenced sample was peripheral blood. The CDR3 region has the DNA TGTGCCACCAGTGATTTACGGACAGGGGCCTACAATGAGCAGTTCTTC. As protein: CATSDLRTGAYNEQFF.